The 21 T cell receptor beta chains below were found in one sample sequenced in a study of OX40 agonist ivuxolimab in advanced cancers. The table came from immunoSEQ multiplex PCR; TCRdb's copy has only in-frame clones and leaves some out. The sample has over 45,000 clones, over 90% seen once. This sample comprised CD4+ or CD8+ T cells sorted from blood, obtained in a trial of the OX40 agonist ivuxolimab. These receptor sequences come from an adult with an advanced solid tumor such as melanoma, head and neck, liver or kidney cancer.

The rearrangement joins TRBV5-8 to TRBJ1-1, with a weak D call TRBD1 (5 bases). The length of the CDR3 is 11 residues. Trimming shortened V by 7 bases and J by 8 bases, and 12 bases separated the two germline ends. Germline loops: CDR1 SGHTS, CDR2 YDEGEE. The CDR3 is CASYPGGEAFF. The CDR3 DNA reads TGTGCCAGCTACCCCGGGGGGGAAGCTTTCTTT.

This clone has just one count. J is TRBJ2-7 and V is TRBV9; 7 positions match TRBD2. This CDR3 region has 14 residues. Germline V gene sequence: CDR1 SGDLS, CDR2 YYNGEE. V was pared by 3 bases and J by 3 bases, with 6 bases of the junction left unmatched. CDR3 loop: CASSGSGLGYEQYF. DNA of the CDR3: TGTGCCAGCAGCGGTAGCGGGTTGGGCTACGAGCAGTACTTC.

The chain is built from TRBV29-1 and TRBJ1-2; D ambiguous. Germline V gives CDR1 SQVTM, CDR2 ANQGSEA. V was shortened by 8 bases and J by 4 bases, with 14 bases between the two germline ends. The CDR3 covers 12 residues. The DNA for the CDR3 is TGCAGCTTCAGAACCCAGGCCTATGGCTACACCTTC. It specifies CSFRTQAYGYTF.

V is TRBV9 and J is TRBJ2-7; 8 positions agree with TRBD1. This CDR3 region has 15 residues. V trimming: 3 bases; J trimming: 0 bases; junction bases outside the gene matches: 5. Per germline, CDR1 SGDLS and CDR2 YYNGEE. The CDR3 nucleotides read TGTGCCAGCAGCGCTACGGGACAGGCCTCCTACGAGCAGTACTTC. Protein product: CASSATGQASYEQYF.

The chain has TRBV6-5 and TRBJ2-3; D may match TRBD1 or TRBD2 (5 bases each). Germline V CDR1 and CDR2: MNHEY, SVGAGI. V was clipped by 7 bases and J by 5 bases, with 13 bases between them. This CDR3 comprises 13 residues. CDR3 sequence reads: CASTQGEVDTQYF. The DNA of the CDR3 is TGTGCCAGCACTCAGGGAGAGGTAGATACGCAGTATTTT.

J is TRBJ1-3 and V is TRBV9; weak D call: TRBD1 (5 bases). CDR1 and CDR2 from the germline V gene are SGDLS and YYNGEE. This CDR3 has 14 residues. V was trimmed by 4 bases and J by 3 bases, leaving 11 bases between them. DNA of the CDR3: TGTGCCAGCAGCCCGGAGGGGCTTGGAAACACCATATATTTT. Protein: CASSPEGLGNTIYF.

The V and J genes are TRBV7-9 and TRBJ1-4; unclear D gene. Germline loops: CDR1 SEHNR, CDR2 FQNEAQ (reference sequence). The length of the CDR3 is 17 residues. The V end lost 0 bases, the J end lost 3 bases, and 14 bases lay between the germline ends. The CDR3 sequence is CASSLASGVSANEKLFF. For the CDR3, the DNA is TGTGCCAGCAGCTTAGCGAGCGGGGTGTCGGCTAATGAAAAACTGTTTTTT.

V and J are TRBV11-1 and TRBJ2-7; D uncertain. Germline CDR1 and CDR2: SGHAT and FQDESV (reference sequence). Trimming stripped 4 bases from V and 2 bases from J, with 3 bases between. The CDR3 totals 11 residues. The CDR3 protein is CASSYAYEQYF. CDR3 nucleotide sequence: TGTGCCAGCAGCTACGCCTACGAGCAGTACTTC.

V gene TRBV7-2 combines with J gene TRBJ1-2; D is perhaps TRBD1 (5 bases). The CDR3 is 16 residues long. The germline V gene has CDR1 SGHTA and CDR2 FQGNSA. Trimming left V 7 bases short and J 4 bases short, with 22 bases between. CDR3: CASTRRGTPRGYGYTF. As DNA, the CDR3 is TGTGCCAGCACACGGAGGGGAACACCCCGGGGCTATGGCTACACCTTC.

This clone was seen only once. This chain uses TRBV25-1 with TRBJ2-7, with D hard to call. The CDR3 has 13 amino acids. CDR1 MGHDK and CDR2 SYGVNS come from the germline V gene. V was clipped by 2 bases and J by 4 bases, with 9 bases between them. The CDR3 loop reads CASSELHIYEQYF. In DNA, the CDR3 is TGTGCCAGCAGTGAACTACATATTTACGAGCAGTACTTC.

The V call is TRBV27, the J call TRBJ2-5; maybe TRBD1 (5 bases). The CDR3 length is 14 residues. The germline gives CDR1 MNHEY, CDR2 SMNVEV (reference sequence). With 0 bases removed from V and 2 bases from J, the gap between germline ends came to 7 bases. In nucleotides, the CDR3 is TGTGCCAGCAGTTTATCCAGGGTACAAGAGACCCAGTACTTC. Translation: CASSLSRVQETQYF.

The count of this clone is one. The chain joins TRBV7-9 to TRBJ1-1; 8 bases fit TRBD1. Trimming took 5 bases from V and 5 from J; bases not matched to a gene: 4. Per the germline V gene, CDR1 is SEHNR and CDR2 is FQNEAQ (reference sequence). The CDR3 runs to 13 residues. The CDR3 loop reads CASSPTGVTEAFF. The CDR3 nucleotides are TGTGCCAGCAGCCCGACAGGGGTAACTGAAGCTTTCTTT.

The genes are TRBV6-5 and TRBJ2-2; D might be TRBD2 (6 bases). Trimming shortened V by 8 bases and J by 3 bases, and 13 bases separated the two germline ends. Germline V gives CDR1 MNHEY, CDR2 SVGAGI. This CDR3 is built from 14 residues. CDR3 sequence reads: CASRTGEYTGELFF. The CDR3 bases are TGTGCCAGCCGGACGGGAGAGTACACCGGGGAGCTGTTTTTT.

The J gene is TRBJ2-2, the V gene TRBV19, with TRBD1 as a possible D gene (6 bases). Germline CDR1 LNHDA, CDR2 SQIVND (reference sequence). Trimming left V 5 bases short and J 1 base short, with 11 bases between. CDR3 length: 15 amino acids. The CDR3 DNA sequence: TGTGCCAGTAGTCGAAAGACAGGGAACACCGGGGAGCTGTTTTTT. As protein: CASSRKTGNTGELFF.

The chain joins TRBV19 to TRBJ2-1, with 12 bases identical to TRBD2. V lost 0 bases to trimming and J lost 7 bases; unmatched junction nucleotides: 1. Germline V gives CDR1 LNHDA, CDR2 SQIVND (reference sequence). CDR3 length: 15 residues. CDR3 residues: CASSIDTSGGNEQFF. As DNA, the CDR3 is TGTGCCAGTAGTATAGATACTAGCGGGGGGAATGAGCAGTTCTTC.

This clone was seen a handful of times. The chain employs TRBV6-6 and TRBJ1-5; 8 bases map to TRBD1. This CDR3 is built from 15 residues. Per the germline V gene, CDR1 is MNHNY and CDR2 is SVGAGI (reference sequence). Trimming at V came to 6 bases and at J to 4 bases, leaving 8 bases not matched to a gene. The CDR3 DNA is TGTGCCAGCAGGGGACAGGCCGCCGTGAATCAGCCCCAGCATTTT. Protein: CASRGQAAVNQPQHF.

The V and J genes are TRBV14 and TRBJ2-2, with no clear D. Between the trimmed V and J ends, which lost 4 bases and 7 bases, there was a span of 7 bases. The CDR3 runs 12 residues. Germline V lookup: CDR1 SGHDN, CDR2 FVKESK. CDR3 in amino acids: CASSLSYGELFF. In DNA form, the CDR3 reads TGTGCCAGCAGCCTGAGCTACGGGGAGCTGTTTTTT.

V is TRBV2 and J is TRBJ1-4; D is undetermined. Per germline, CDR1 SNHLY and CDR2 FYNNEI. Trimming took 8 bases from V and 10 from J, leaving 8 bases between them. This CDR3 spans 10 amino acids. CDR3 coding DNA: TGTGCCAGCGGTTCAGTAAAACTGTTTTTT. This encodes CASGSVKLFF.

The chain links TRBV10-3 to TRBJ2-3; D may correspond to TRBD1 or TRBD2 (5 bases each). This CDR3 comprises 13 residues. The ends were cut back, 7 bases at V and 3 bases at J, with 11 bases in the middle. Germline V gene data show CDR1 as ENHRY and CDR2 as SYGVKD. This chain's CDR3 is CAINGAKTDTQYF. The CDR3 nucleotides read TGTGCCATCAACGGGGCCAAAACAGATACGCAGTATTTT.

This chain joins TRBV11-2 and TRBJ2-7; 9 nucleotides match TRBD2. The trim removed 2 bases at V and 7 bases at J, leaving 6 bases unmatched. Germline V CDR1 and CDR2: SGHAT, FQNNGV. The CDR3 runs to 14 residues. The CDR3 DNA reads as TGTGCCAGCAGCTTACCAGCGGGAGGAGGGGAGCAGTACTTC. It is translated as CASSLPAGGGEQYF.

This chain uses TRBV27 with TRBJ2-2; TRBD2 agrees at 11 bases. CDR1 MNHEY and CDR2 SMNVEV come from the germline V gene (reference sequence). This CDR3 is built from 15 residues. J gave up 6 bases and V 6 bases, and 6 bases lay outside the gene matches. CDR3 in amino acids: CASSPLAGGPGELFF. The CDR3 coding sequence is TGTGCCAGCAGCCCTCTAGCGGGAGGACCCGGGGAGCTGTTTTTT.